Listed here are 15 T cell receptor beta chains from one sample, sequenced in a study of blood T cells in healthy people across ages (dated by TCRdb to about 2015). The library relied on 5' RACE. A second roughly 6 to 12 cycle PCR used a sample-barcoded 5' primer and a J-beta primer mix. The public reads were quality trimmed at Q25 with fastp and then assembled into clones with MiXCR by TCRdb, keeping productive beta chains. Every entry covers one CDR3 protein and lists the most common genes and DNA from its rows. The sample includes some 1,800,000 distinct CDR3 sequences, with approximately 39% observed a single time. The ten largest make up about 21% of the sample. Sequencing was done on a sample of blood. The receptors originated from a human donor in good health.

CDR3 sequence reads: CAISAGQGPNTQYF. For the CDR3, the DNA is TGTGCCATCAGTGCGGGACAGGGTCCAAATACGCAGTATTTT. The V call is TRBV10-3, the J call TRBJ2-3; TRBD1 aligns across 9 bases. This CDR3 contains 14 residues. With 4 bases clipped from V and 7 bases from J, the junction kept 6 bases outside the gene matches. Germline values: CDR1 ENHRY, CDR2 SYGVKD.

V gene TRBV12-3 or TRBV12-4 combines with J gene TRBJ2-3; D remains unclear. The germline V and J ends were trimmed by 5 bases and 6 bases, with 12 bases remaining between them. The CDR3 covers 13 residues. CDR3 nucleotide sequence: TGTGCCAGCAGTCGCGACTGGTTGGATACGCAGTATTTT. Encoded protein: CASSRDWLDTQYF.

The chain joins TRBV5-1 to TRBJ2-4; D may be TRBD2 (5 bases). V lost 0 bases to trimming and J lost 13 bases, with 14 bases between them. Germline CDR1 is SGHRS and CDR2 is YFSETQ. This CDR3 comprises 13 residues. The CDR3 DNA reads TGCGCCAGCAGCTTGGCCGAACGGGGTGTGCAGTACTTC. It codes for CASSLAERGVQYF. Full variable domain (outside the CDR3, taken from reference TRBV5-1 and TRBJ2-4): KAGVTQTPRYLIKTRGQQVTLSCSPISGHRSVSWYQQTPGQGLQFLFEYFSETQRNKGNFPGRFSGRQFSNSRSEMNVSTLELGDSALYLCASSLAERGVQYFGAGTRLSVL.

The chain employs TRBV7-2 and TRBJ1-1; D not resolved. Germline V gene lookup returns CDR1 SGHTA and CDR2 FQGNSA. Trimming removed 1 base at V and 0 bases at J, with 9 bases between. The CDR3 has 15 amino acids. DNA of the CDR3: TGTGCCAGCAGCTTAGTGGGGAGAATGAACACTGAAGCTTTCTTT. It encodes CASSLVGRMNTEAFF.

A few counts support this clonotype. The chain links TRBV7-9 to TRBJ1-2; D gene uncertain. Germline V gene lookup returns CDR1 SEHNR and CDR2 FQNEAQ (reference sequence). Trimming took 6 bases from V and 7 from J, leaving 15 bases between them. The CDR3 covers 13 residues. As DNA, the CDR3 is TGTGCCAGCAGTTCGCACAGAGCTAGTGGCTACACCTTC. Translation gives CASSSHRASGYTF.

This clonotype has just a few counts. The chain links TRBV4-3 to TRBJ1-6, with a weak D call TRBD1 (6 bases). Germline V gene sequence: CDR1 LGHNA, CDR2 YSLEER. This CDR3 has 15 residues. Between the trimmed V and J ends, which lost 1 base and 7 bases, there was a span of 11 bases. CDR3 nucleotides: TGCGCCAGCAGCCAAGTAGGCAGGGGCAATTCACCCCTCCACTTT. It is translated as CASSQVGRGNSPLHF.

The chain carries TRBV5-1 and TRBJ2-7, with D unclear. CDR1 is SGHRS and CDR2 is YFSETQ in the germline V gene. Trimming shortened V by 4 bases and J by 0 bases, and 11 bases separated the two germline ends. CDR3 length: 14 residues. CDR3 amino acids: CASSVTASSYEQYF. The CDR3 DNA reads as TGCGCCAGCAGCGTCACAGCAAGCTCCTACGAGCAGTACTTC.

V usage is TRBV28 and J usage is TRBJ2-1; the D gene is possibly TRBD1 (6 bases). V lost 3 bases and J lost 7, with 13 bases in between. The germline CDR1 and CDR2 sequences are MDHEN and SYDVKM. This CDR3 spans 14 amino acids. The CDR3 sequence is CASSLRTEGNEQFF. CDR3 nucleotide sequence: TGTGCCAGCAGTTTGCGGACAGAAGGGAATGAGCAGTTCTTC. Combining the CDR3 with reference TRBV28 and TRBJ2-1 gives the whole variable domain DVKVTQSSRYLVKRTGEKVFLECVQDMDHENMFWYRQDPGLGLRLIYFSYDVKMKEKGDIPEGYSVSREKKERFSLILESASTNQTSMYLCASSLRTEGNEQFFGPGTRLTVL.

The DNA of the CDR3 is TGTGCCAGCAGTTACTCGACTGGGGGACATGGCTACACCTTC. Translated, it gives CASSYSTGGHGYTF. The chain has TRBV6-2 or TRBV6-3 and TRBJ1-2, with D tentatively TRBD1 (5 bases). The ends were cut back, 0 bases at V and 6 bases at J, with 11 bases in the middle. The CDR3 is 14 residues long. Germline CDR1 is MNHEY and CDR2 is SVGEGT.

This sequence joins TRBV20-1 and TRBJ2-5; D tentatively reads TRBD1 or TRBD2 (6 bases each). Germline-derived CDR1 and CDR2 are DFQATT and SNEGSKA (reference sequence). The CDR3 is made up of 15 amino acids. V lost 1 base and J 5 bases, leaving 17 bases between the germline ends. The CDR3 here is CSARVPGRGRETQYF. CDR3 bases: TGCAGTGCTAGAGTCCCGGGTCGGGGGCGGGAGACCCAGTACTTC.

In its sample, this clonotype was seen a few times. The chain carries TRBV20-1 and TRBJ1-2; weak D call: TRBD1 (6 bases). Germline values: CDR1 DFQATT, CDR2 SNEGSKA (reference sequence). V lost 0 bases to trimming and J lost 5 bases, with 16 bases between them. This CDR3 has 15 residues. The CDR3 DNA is TGCAGTGCTAGAGATCCGACGGGGACAATTTATGGCTACACCTTC. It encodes CSARDPTGTIYGYTF.

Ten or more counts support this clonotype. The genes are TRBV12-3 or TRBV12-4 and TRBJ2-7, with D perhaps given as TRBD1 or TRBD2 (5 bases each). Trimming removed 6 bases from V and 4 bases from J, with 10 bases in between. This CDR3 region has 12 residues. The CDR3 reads CASSSGPYEQYF. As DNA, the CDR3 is TGTGCCAGCAGCTCGGGACCTTACGAGCAGTACTTC.

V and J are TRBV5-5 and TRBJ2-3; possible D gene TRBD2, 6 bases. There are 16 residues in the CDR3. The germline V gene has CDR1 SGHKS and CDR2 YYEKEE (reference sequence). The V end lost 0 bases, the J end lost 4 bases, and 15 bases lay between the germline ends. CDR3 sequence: CASSLVADYFADTQYF. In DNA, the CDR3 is TGTGCCAGCAGCTTGGTTGCGGACTACTTCGCAGATACGCAGTATTTT. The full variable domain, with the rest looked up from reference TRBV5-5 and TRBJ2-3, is DAGVTQSPTHLIKTRGQQVTLRCSPISGHKSVSWYQQVLGQGPQFIFQYYEKEERGRGNFPDRFSARQFPNYSSELNVNALLLGDSALYLCASSLVADYFADTQYFGPGTRLTVL.

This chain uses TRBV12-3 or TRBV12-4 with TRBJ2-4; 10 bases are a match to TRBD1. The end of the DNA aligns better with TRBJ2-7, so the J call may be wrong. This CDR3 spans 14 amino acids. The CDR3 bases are TGTGCCAGCAGTAGGACAGGGGGTCGGGACGAGCAGTACTTC. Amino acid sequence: CASSRTGGRDEQYF.

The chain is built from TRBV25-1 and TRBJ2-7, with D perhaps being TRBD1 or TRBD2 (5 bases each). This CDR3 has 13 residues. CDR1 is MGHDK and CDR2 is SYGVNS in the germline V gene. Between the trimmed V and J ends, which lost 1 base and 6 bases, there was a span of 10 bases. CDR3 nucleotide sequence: TGTGCCAGCAGTGAATCATGGGGGACCGAGCAGTACTTC. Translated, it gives CASSESWGTEQYF.